The source of this T cell receptor (beta chain) is a study of blood T cell repertoires in COVID-19. Using immunoSEQ multiplex PCR, the repertoire was profiled, and TCRdb retains in-frame clones only, with some absent. In the table there are roughly 500,000 clones, around 89% of which are singletons. Germline CDR1 reads MNHNY; CDR2 reads SVGAGI (reference sequence). This CDR3 spans 13 amino acids. V dropped 6 bases and J dropped 5; count of bases not matched to a gene: 5. Recovered participants had two consecutive negative NP/OP PCR tests, healthcare professional clearance, or symptom resolution. J is TRBJ2-5 and V is TRBV6-6; 8 positions match TRBD2. The receptor was derived from a middle-aged woman who had recovered from COVID-19. Input material: PBMCs or T cells enriched from blood (not recorded which). In DNA form, the CDR3 reads TGTGCCAGCAGAGAGCGGGAGTTGGAGACCCAGTACTTC. This gives the protein CASRERELETQYF.